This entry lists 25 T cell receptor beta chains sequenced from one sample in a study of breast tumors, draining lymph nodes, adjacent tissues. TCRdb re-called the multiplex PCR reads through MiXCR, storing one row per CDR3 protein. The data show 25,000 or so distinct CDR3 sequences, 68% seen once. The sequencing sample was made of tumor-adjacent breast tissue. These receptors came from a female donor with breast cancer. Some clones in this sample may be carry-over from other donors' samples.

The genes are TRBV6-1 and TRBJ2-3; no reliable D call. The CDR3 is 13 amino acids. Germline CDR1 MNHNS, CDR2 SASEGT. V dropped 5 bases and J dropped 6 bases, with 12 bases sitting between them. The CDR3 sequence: CASSSFLGDTQYF. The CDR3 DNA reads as TGTGCCAGCAGTTCCTTCCTCGGGGATACGCAGTATTTT.

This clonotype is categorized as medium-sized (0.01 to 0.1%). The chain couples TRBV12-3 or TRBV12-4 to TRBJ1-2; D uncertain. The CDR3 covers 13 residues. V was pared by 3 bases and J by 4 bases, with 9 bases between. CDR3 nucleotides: TGTGCCAGCAGTTTCGGCACATCCTATGGCTACACCTTC. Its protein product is CASSFGTSYGYTF.

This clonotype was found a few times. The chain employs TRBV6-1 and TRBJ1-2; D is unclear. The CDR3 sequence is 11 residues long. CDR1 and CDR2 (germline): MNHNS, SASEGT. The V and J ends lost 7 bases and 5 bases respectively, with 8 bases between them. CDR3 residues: CASNVGYGYTF. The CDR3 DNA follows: TGTGCCAGCAACGTAGGGTATGGCTACACCTTC.

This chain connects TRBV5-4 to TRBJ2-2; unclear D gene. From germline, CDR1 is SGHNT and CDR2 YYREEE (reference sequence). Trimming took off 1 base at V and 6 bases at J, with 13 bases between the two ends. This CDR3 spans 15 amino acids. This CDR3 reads CASSLTSSLAGELFF. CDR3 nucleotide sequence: TGTGCCAGCAGCTTGACGTCCTCCTTAGCCGGGGAGCTGTTTTTT.

The CDR3 DNA reads TGTGCCAGCAGCTCACCAGGGTCGGATACGCAGTATTTT. Protein: CASSSPGSDTQYF. The rearrangement links TRBV7-6 to TRBJ2-3, with D maybe TRBD1 (5 bases). From germline, CDR1 is SGHVS and CDR2 FNYEAQ. Trimming took off 4 bases at V and 6 bases at J, with 11 bases between the two ends. CDR3 length equals 13 residues.

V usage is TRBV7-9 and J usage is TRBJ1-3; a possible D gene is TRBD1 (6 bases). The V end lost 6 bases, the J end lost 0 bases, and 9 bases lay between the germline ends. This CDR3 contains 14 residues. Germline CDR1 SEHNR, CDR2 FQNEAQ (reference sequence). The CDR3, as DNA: TGTGCCAGCAGATCAGGGGTCTCTGGAAACACCATATATTTT. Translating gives CASRSGVSGNTIYF.

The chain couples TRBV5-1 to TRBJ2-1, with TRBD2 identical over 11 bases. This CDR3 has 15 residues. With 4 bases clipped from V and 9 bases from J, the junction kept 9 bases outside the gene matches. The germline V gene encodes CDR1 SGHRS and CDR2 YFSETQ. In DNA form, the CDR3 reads TGCGCCAGCAGCATAACTAGCGGGAGAGTCTCTGAGCAGTTCTTC. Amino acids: CASSITSGRVSEQFF. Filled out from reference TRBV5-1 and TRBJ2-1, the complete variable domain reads KAGVTQTPRYLIKTRGQQVTLSCSPISGHRSVSWYQQTPGQGLQFLFEYFSETQRNKGNFPGRFSGRQFSNSRSEMNVSTLELGDSALYLCASSITSGRVSEQFFGPGTRLTVL.

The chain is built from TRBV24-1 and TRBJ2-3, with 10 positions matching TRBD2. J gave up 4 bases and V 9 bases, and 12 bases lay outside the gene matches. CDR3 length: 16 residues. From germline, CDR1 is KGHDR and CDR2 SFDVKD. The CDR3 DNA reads TGTGCCACCTTTAAGGCCGAGCGGGAGGGTCCAGATACGCAGTATTTT. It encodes CATFKAEREGPDTQYF.

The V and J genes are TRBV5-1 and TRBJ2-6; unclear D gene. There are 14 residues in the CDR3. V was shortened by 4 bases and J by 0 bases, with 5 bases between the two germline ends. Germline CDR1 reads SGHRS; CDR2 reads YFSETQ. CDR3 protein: CASSGSSGANVLTF. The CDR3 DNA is TGCGCCAGCAGCGGCAGCTCTGGGGCCAACGTCCTGACTTTC. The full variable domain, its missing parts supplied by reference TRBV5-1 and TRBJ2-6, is KAGVTQTPRYLIKTRGQQVTLSCSPISGHRSVSWYQQTPGQGLQFLFEYFSETQRNKGNFPGRFSGRQFSNSRSEMNVSTLELGDSALYLCASSGSSGANVLTFGAGSRLTVL.

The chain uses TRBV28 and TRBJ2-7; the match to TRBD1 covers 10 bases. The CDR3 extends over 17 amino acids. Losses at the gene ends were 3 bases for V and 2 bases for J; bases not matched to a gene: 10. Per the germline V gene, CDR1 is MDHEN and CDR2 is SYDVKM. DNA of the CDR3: TGTGCCAGCAGTTTCCGCCGAGGACAGGGGGTAACCTACGAGCAGTACTTC. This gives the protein CASSFRRGQGVTYEQYF.

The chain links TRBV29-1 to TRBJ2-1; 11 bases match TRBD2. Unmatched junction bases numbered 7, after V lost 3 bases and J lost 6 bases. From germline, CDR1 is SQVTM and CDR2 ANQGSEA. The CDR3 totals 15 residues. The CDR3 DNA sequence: TGCAGCGTTGAGGACTGGACTAGCGGGCGCAATGAGCAGTTCTTC. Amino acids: CSVEDWTSGRNEQFF.

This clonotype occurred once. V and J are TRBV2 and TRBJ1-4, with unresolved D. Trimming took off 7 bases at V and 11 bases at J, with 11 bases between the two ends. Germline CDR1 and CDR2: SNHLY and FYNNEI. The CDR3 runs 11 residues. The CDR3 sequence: CASKTFEKLFF. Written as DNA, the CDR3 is TGTGCCAGCAAGACCTTTGAGAAACTGTTTTTT. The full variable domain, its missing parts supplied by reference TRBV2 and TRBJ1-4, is EPEVTQTPSHQVTQMGQEVILRCVPISNHLYFYWYRQILGQKVEFLVSFYNNEISEKSEIFDDQFSVERPDGSNFTLKIRSTKLEDSAMYFCASKTFEKLFFGSGTQLSVL.

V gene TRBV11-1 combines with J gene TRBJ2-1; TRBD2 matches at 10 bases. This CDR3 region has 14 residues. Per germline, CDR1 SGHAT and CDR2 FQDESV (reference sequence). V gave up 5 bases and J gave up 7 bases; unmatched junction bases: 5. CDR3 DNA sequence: TGTGCCAGCAGCAAAGCGGGAGGGAGGAATGAGCAGTTCTTC. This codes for CASSKAGGRNEQFF.

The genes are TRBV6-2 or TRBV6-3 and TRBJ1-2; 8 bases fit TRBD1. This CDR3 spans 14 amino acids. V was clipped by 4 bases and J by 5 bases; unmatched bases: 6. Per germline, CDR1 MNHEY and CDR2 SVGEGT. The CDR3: CASSFVGTGYGYTF. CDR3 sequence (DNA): TGTGCCAGCAGTTTCGTAGGGACAGGATATGGCTACACCTTC.

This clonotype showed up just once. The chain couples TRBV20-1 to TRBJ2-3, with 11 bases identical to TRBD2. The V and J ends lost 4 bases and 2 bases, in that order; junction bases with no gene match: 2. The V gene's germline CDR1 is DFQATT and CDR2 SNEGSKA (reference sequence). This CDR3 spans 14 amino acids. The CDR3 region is CSAISGRDTDTQYF. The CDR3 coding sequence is TGCAGTGCTATTAGCGGGAGGGACACAGATACGCAGTATTTT.

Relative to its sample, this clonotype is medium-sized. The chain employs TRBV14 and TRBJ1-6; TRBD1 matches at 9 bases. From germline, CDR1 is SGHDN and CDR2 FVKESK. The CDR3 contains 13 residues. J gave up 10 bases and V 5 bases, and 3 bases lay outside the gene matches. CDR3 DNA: TGTGCCAGCAGCGGACAGGGGTGGTCACCCCTCCACTTT. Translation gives CASSGQGWSPLHF.

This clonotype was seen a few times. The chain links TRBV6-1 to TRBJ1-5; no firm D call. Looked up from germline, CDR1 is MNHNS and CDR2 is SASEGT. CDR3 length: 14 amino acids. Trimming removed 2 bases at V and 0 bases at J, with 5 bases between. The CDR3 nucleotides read TGTGCCAGCAGTGAATCGGGTAGCAATCAGCCCCAGCATTTT. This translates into CASSESGSNQPQHF.

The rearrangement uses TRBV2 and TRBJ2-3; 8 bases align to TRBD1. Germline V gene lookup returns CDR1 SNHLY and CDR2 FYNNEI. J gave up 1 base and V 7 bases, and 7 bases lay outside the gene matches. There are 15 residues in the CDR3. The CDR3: CASTMETGGTDTQYF. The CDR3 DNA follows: TGTGCCAGCACAATGGAGACAGGGGGCACAGATACGCAGTATTTT.

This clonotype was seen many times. CDR3 in amino acids: CAWSEAGYNQPQHF. The CDR3 DNA sequence: TGTGCCTGGAGTGAAGCCGGCTACAATCAGCCCCAGCATTTT. V is TRBV30 and J is TRBJ1-5; D is uncertain. V was pared by 1 base and J by 3 bases, with 10 bases between. The CDR3 is 14 residues long. The germline V gene encodes CDR1 GTSNPN and CDR2 SVGIG (reference sequence). The entire variable domain, with the rest obtained from reference TRBV30 and TRBJ1-5, is as follows: SQTIHQWPATLVQPVGSPLSLECTVEGTSNPNLYWYRQAAGRGLQLLFYSVGIGQISSEVPQNLSASRPQDRQFILSSKKLLLSDSGFYLCAWSEAGYNQPQHFGDGTRLSIL.

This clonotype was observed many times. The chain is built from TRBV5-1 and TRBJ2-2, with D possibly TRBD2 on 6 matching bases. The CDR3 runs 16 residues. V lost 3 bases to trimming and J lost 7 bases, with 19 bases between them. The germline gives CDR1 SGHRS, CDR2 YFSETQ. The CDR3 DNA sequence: TGCGCCAGCAGCTCGGGGGAGCTAGCTCCCGGCGGGGAGCTGTTTTTT. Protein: CASSSGELAPGGELFF.

CDR3 sequence reads: CASSWFGGANGDTQYF. CDR3 DNA sequence: TGTGCCAGTAGTTGGTTTGGGGGGGCCAATGGGGATACGCAGTATTTT. J is TRBJ2-3 and V is TRBV19, with TRBD2 as a possible D gene (7 bases). The CDR3 contains 16 residues. Per germline, CDR1 LNHDA and CDR2 SQIVND (reference sequence). V shed 5 bases and J shed 6 bases, with 21 bases lying between them.

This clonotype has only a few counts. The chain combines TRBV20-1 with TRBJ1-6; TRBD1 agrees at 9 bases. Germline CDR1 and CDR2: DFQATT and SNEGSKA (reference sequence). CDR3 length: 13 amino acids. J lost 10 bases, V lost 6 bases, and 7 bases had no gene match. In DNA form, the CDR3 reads TGCAGTGCACCGGGACAGGGAAGCTCACCCCTCCACTTT. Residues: CSAPGQGSSPLHF.

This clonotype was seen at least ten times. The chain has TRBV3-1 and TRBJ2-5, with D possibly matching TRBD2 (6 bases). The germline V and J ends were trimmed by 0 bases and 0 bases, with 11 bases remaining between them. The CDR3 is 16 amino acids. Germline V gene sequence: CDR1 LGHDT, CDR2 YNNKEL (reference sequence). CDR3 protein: CASSQEGLPYQETQYF. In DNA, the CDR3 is TGTGCCAGCAGCCAAGAGGGACTCCCGTACCAAGAGACCCAGTACTTC.

The DNA of the CDR3 is TGTGCCAGCAGTTCGGGACGAGGGGGCTACACCTTC. Translation gives CASSSGRGGYTF. The chain recombines TRBV12-3 or TRBV12-4 with TRBJ1-2, with TRBD1 as a possible D gene (5 bases). Trimming stripped 4 bases from V and 8 bases from J, with 11 bases between. The CDR3 totals 12 residues.

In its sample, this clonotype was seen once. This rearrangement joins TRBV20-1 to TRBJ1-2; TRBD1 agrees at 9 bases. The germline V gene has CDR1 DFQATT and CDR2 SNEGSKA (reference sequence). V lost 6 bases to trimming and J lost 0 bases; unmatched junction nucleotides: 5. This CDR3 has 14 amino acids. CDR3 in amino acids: CSAQGQGANYGYTF. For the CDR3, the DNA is TGCAGTGCCCAGGGACAGGGAGCTAACTATGGCTACACCTTC.